This entry is about one TCR beta chain. The data derive from a study of human T cells and chemical hapten exposure. Study in general: A 2 cm by 2 cm inner upper arm patch received 2% DPC for sensitization.

The library labeled individual cDNA molecules by adding unique molecular identifiers to them. Each CDR3 protein gets one entry after TCRdb re-called the RACE reads with MiXCR. The sample has 110,000 or so distinct CDR3 sequences, less than 40% seen once; the top ten hold roughly 3%. CDR3 length: 11 residues. The germline V gene has CDR1 DFQATT and CDR2 SNEGSKA (reference sequence). The V end lost 3 bases, the J end lost 3 bases, and 6 bases lay between the germline ends. Time point reported: patch test 3, about 24 weeks after DPC sensitization. Treatment reported: therapeutic diphenylcyclopropenone sensitization with weekly scalp DPC. Those who donated were patients with alopecia, 18 to 70 years of age, and suitable for DPC.

The chain links TRBV20-1 to TRBJ2-7; D uncertain. Here the sequenced sample was whole blood, taken in connection with sensitization to the hapten diphenylcyclopropenone (DPC). The sequence was collected from a man in his forties with alopecia areata. Some clones in this sample may be carry-over from other donors' samples. CDR3 bases: TGCAGTGCTAGTCTGGGCTACGAGCAGTACTTC. Its protein product is CSASLGYEQYF.